This record covers a single T cell receptor (beta chain). Its antigen is not known. MiXCR, applied by TCRdb to the 5' RACE reads, yields one record per CDR3 protein. This table holds about 320,000 distinct CDR3 sequences, roughly 4.3% found once. The data originate from a study of T cells after yellow fever vaccination. Study-level points and caveats: Though it reached lower strength, the secondary response hit its peak faster, day 5 versus 15.

V was trimmed by 3 bases and J by 4 bases, leaving 16 bases between them. This CDR3 has 15 amino acids. Germline CDR1 SGHRS, CDR2 YFSETQ. This receptor was obtained from a man aged 18 to 29 who received the YFV17D yellow fever vaccine. The chain uses TRBV5-1 and TRBJ2-5; maybe TRBD2 (6 bases). The material sequenced was PBMCs, taken 15 days after the yellow fever booster vaccination. The CDR3 DNA reads TGCGCCAGCAGCTCGAACCGACTAGTCGGAGAGACCCAGTACTTC. Translation: CASSSNRLVGETQYF. Variable domain in full (rest from reference TRBV5-1 and TRBJ2-5): KAGVTQTPRYLIKTRGQQVTLSCSPISGHRSVSWYQQTPGQGLQFLFEYFSETQRNKGNFPGRFSGRQFSNSRSEMNVSTLELGDSALYLCASSSNRLVGETQYFGPGTRLLVL.